These 19 T cell receptor beta chains share one sample of origin, sequenced in a study of shared clonotypes between healthy human individuals. Sequencing used immunoSEQ multiplex PCR; TCRdb keeps in-frame clones, though not all of them. The data show hundreds of thousands of clones, with around 92% seen just once and less than 25% held by the top ten. CD8 cells regarded as naive lacked CD45RO, were positively chosen for CCR7, and omitted terminally differentiated effector memory CD45RA+ cells. Specimen: naive CD8+ T cells sorted from blood. All receptors come from a man between 25 and 39 years old in good health.

This clone was counted a single time. The CDR3 DNA follows: TGTGCCAGCACGCGGGGGGACAATCAGCCCCAGCATTTT. Translated, it gives CASTRGDNQPQHF. V usage is TRBV25-1 and J usage is TRBJ1-5; TRBD1 is a possible D gene (5 bases). This CDR3 comprises 13 residues. The V and J ends lost 7 bases and 3 bases respectively, with 10 bases between them. Germline V gene data show CDR1 as MGHDK and CDR2 as SYGVNS.

A single count supports this clone. The chain links TRBV7-9 to TRBJ2-7; 8 nucleotides line up with TRBD1. V was pared by 3 bases and J by 2 bases, with 3 bases of the junction left unmatched. Germline values: CDR1 SEHNR, CDR2 FQNEAQ (reference sequence). The CDR3 is made up of 14 amino acids. The CDR3 loop reads CASSFTGGTYEQYF. The DNA of the CDR3 is TGTGCCAGCAGCTTCACAGGGGGAACCTACGAGCAGTACTTC.

The chain uses TRBV14 and TRBJ2-5, with 7 bases fitting TRBD1. Trimming removed 2 bases from V and 4 bases from J; junction bases left unmatched: 10. Per the germline V gene, CDR1 is SGHDN and CDR2 is FVKESK. The length of the CDR3 is 16 residues. This CDR3 reads CASSQPQRDSGETQYF. The CDR3 DNA follows: TGTGCCAGCAGCCAACCGCAAAGGGACAGTGGAGAGACCCAGTACTTC. Looking up the rest from reference TRBV14 and TRBJ2-5 gives the full variable domain: EAGVTQFPSHSVIEKGQTVTLRCDPISGHDNLYWYRRVMGKEIKFLLHFVKESKQDESGMPNNRFLAERTGGTYSTLKVQPAELEDSGVYFCASSQPQRDSGETQYFGPGTRLLVL.

The chain has TRBV27 and TRBJ2-7; 9 positions agree with TRBD1. This CDR3 is built from 15 residues. Losses at the gene ends were 3 bases for V and 7 bases for J; bases not matched to a gene: 10. Germline V gene lookup returns CDR1 MNHEY and CDR2 SMNVEV (reference sequence). The CDR3 loop is CASSFPGQGFKEQYF. Written as DNA, the CDR3 is TGTGCCAGCAGTTTCCCCGGACAGGGGTTTAAGGAGCAGTACTTC.

This clone was detected only once. This chain uses TRBV6-5 with TRBJ1-1; tentative D call: TRBD1 (6 bases). The CDR3 contains 14 residues. V was pared by 0 bases and J by 5 bases, with 10 bases between. Per germline, CDR1 MNHEY and CDR2 SVGAGI. CDR3 sequence (DNA): TGTGCCAGCAGTTACTCGGGCAGGGGAACTGAAGCTTTCTTT. It encodes CASSYSGRGTEAFF.

The gene calls are TRBV2 and TRBJ1-3, with TRBD1 matching over 8 bases. CDR1 and CDR2 from the germline V gene are SNHLY and FYNNEI. The CDR3 consists of 14 residues. The V and J ends lost 4 bases and 4 bases, in that order; junction bases with no gene match: 3. The chain's CDR3 is CASSGRTGGNTIYF. The CDR3 DNA sequence: TGTGCCAGCAGTGGACGGACAGGGGGAAACACCATATATTTT.

The rearrangement joins TRBV11-2 to TRBJ2-1; D is unresolved. Trimming left V 2 bases short and J 4 bases short, with 3 bases between. Germline V gives CDR1 SGHAT, CDR2 FQNNGV. The CDR3 covers 12 residues. CDR3 protein: CASSLNYNEQFF. CDR3 bases: TGTGCCAGCAGCTTAAATTACAATGAGCAGTTCTTC.

A word on this clone: The same CDR3 is also encoded by other DNA sequences in this sample. The chain links TRBV29-1 to TRBJ2-1, with 10 nucleotides matching TRBD2. J lost 2 bases, V lost 3 bases, and 7 bases had no gene match. Germline CDR1 and CDR2: SQVTM and ANQGSEA. The CDR3 length is 16 residues. In DNA form, the CDR3 reads TGCAGCGTTGAGGGGTTAGCGGGAGGACCCTACAATGAGCAGTTCTTC. It encodes CSVEGLAGGPYNEQFF.

The chain recombines TRBV6-6 with TRBJ1-4, with TRBD1 as a possible D gene (5 bases). The CDR3 totals 14 residues. Germline values: CDR1 MNHNY, CDR2 SVGAGI (reference sequence). The V and J ends lost 4 bases and 7 bases respectively, with 13 bases between them. CDR3 DNA sequence: TGTGCCAGCAGTTTCAGGGTCGGAAGTGAAAAACTGTTTTTT. This codes for CASSFRVGSEKLFF.

The chain joins TRBV25-1 to TRBJ2-5, with D uncertain. Trimming removed 8 bases at V and 2 bases at J, with 12 bases between. The CDR3 runs to 13 residues. Germline CDR1 MGHDK, CDR2 SYGVNS. The CDR3 reads CASCVIWQETQYF. CDR3 nucleotides: TGTGCCAGCTGTGTAATTTGGCAAGAGACCCAGTACTTC.

V usage is TRBV11-2 and J usage is TRBJ1-2; 12 bases are a match to TRBD1. CDR3 length: 15 amino acids. Looked up from germline, CDR1 is SGHAT and CDR2 is FQNNGV. Trimming at V came to 4 bases and at J to 8 bases, leaving 8 bases not matched to a gene. The CDR3 here is CASSSGTGGARGYTF. CDR3 sequence (DNA): TGTGCCAGCAGCTCTGGGACAGGGGGCGCAAGGGGCTACACCTTC.

The chain couples TRBV30 to TRBJ1-1; D call uncertain. This CDR3 spans 13 amino acids. Deletions cut 2 bases from V and 5 bases from J, with 12 bases between. CDR1 is GTSNPN, CDR2 SVGIG, per germline (reference sequence). Written as DNA, the CDR3 is TGTGCCTGGAGTTCTCTCCCGACAACTGAAGCTTTCTTT. It yields the protein CAWSSLPTTEAFF.

In the case of this clone: This specimen includes other DNA sequences encoding the same CDR3. This chain connects TRBV9 to TRBJ2-7, with 8 bases lining up with TRBD2. Germline CDR1 is SGDLS and CDR2 is YYNGEE. This CDR3 comprises 15 residues. The V gene end was trimmed by 0 bases and the J gene end by 4 bases; junction bases not matched to a gene: 6. The CDR3 nucleotides are TGTGCCAGCAGCGTAGGAGGTAGCGGGACGTACGAGCAGTACTTC. Translating gives CASSVGGSGTYEQYF.

The chain has TRBV19 and TRBJ1-1, with no clear D. CDR3 length: 14 residues. Deletions cut 5 bases from V and 4 bases from J, with 14 bases between. Germline lookup yields CDR1 LNHDA and CDR2 SQIVND (reference sequence). The CDR3 nucleotides read TGTGCCAGTAGTTTCCGGCATCCCAGCACTGAAGCTTTCTTT. This translates into CASSFRHPSTEAFF.

This sequence joins TRBV7-9 and TRBJ2-1, with 9 bases that match TRBD2. Germline V lookup: CDR1 SEHNR, CDR2 FQNEAQ (reference sequence). CDR3 length equals 15 residues. V was pared by 5 bases and J by 7 bases, with 9 bases of the junction left unmatched. The CDR3 nucleotides are TGTGCCAGCAGCCCACCCGGGACTAGCAGGAATGAGCAGTTCTTC. It yields the protein CASSPPGTSRNEQFF.

This chain connects TRBV13 to TRBJ2-2, with D uncertain. From germline, CDR1 is PRHDT and CDR2 FYEKMQ (reference sequence). The V and J ends lost 5 bases and 7 bases respectively, with 11 bases between them. This CDR3 region has 13 residues. This chain's CDR3 is CASSPRTNGELFF. The DNA for the CDR3 is TGTGCCAGCAGCCCGCGGACGAACGGGGAGCTGTTTTTT.

The sample holds one count of this clone. CDR3 in amino acids: CASSPGLAGPYEQYF. CDR3 nucleotides: TGCGCCAGCAGCCCCGGACTAGCGGGACCCTACGAGCAGTACTTC. The chain combines TRBV4-3 with TRBJ2-7, with 12 bases aligning to TRBD2. With V trimmed by 4 bases and J by 2 bases, 3 bases remained unmatched. Looked up from germline, CDR1 is LGHNA and CDR2 is YSLEER. The CDR3 contains 15 residues.

The rearrangement uses TRBV30 and TRBJ2-7; D remains unclear. This CDR3 comprises 12 residues. The germline gives CDR1 GTSNPN, CDR2 SVGIG (reference sequence). Trimming removed 4 bases from V and 0 bases from J, with 7 bases in between. This chain's CDR3 is CAWTENSYEQYF. DNA for the CDR3: TGTGCCTGGACAGAGAACTCCTACGAGCAGTACTTC. Together with reference TRBV30 and TRBJ2-7, the CDR3 gives the full variable domain: SQTIHQWPATLVQPVGSPLSLECTVEGTSNPNLYWYRQAAGRGLQLLFYSVGIGQISSEVPQNLSASRPQDRQFILSSKKLLLSDSGFYLCAWTENSYEQYFGPGTRLTVT.

This sequence joins TRBV7-9 and TRBJ1-1, with D possibly matching TRBD1 (5 bases). Trimming pared 5 bases from V and 5 bases from J, leaving 12 bases between. The V gene's germline CDR1 is SEHNR and CDR2 FQNEAQ (reference sequence). This CDR3 has 13 amino acids. In DNA, the CDR3 is TGTGCCAGCAGCCCCTCGGGGGGAACTGAAGCTTTCTTT. Amino acids: CASSPSGGTEAFF.